The clone carrying this T cell receptor beta chain is deemed medium-sized. This CDR3 has 12 residues. V lost 6 bases and J lost 8; bases outside the gene matches: 4. The germline V gene has CDR1 SNHLY and CDR2 FYNNEI. This sample stems from a study of type 1 regulatory T cells. As for the study in general: T-allo10 is an in vitro-generated, Tr1-enriched CD4 T cell product specific for alloantigen.

TCRdb passed the reads through MiXCR, listing each CDR3 protein once. The repertoire has about 2,400 distinct CDR3 sequences, approximately 6.4% of them found once; the top ten carry 2.2%. The sequencing input was CD4+ T cells, either the whole sample or a sorted fraction (not recorded which). The clonotype comes from a human donor in good health. The chain is built from TRBV2 and TRBJ2-4, with TRBD1 matching over 7 bases. The CDR3 DNA reads as TGTGCCAGCAGATTGCAGGGGGACATTCAGTACTTC. Translated, it gives CASRLQGDIQYF.